This T cell receptor (beta chain) was captured in a study of CD8+ T cells in alopecia areata. CDR1 and CDR2 (germline): MNHEY, SVGAGI. Trimming removed 0 bases from V and 8 bases from J, with 10 bases in between. The CDR3 length is 13 residues. Noted treatment: oral pan-JAK inhibitor, 5-10 mg twice daily. RNA extraction and reverse transcription yielded cDNA as sequencing template. Assay: immunoSEQ multiplex PCR; the TCRdb copy retains only in-frame clones and omits some. The sample contains about 190,000 clones, around three fifths of which appear only once. The clonotype was recovered from a human donor with alopecia areata. The V gene is TRBV6-5, the J gene TRBJ1-1; no clear D gene. The specimen was CD4+ T cells sorted from blood, collected at week 24, from a patient treated with tofacitinib. CDR3 coding DNA: TGTGCCAGCAGTTACTCTTGGGGATCGGAAGCTTTCTTT. This codes for CASSYSWGSEAFF.